The 11 T cell receptor beta chains presented below share a single source sample, sequenced in a study of cytomegalovirus exposure and HLA in healthy donors. PCR amplification relied on 60 Vbeta primers (plus 13 Jbeta primers). Assay: immunoSEQ multiplex PCR; the TCRdb copy retains only in-frame clones and omits some. The data show about 140,000 clones, more than 75% seen once. The sample was PBMCs. The receptors derive from a man in his fifties in good health and CMV-seronegative.

This clone was recorded only once. The chain uses TRBV5-1 and TRBJ2-1; 11 positions agree with TRBD1. Germline V CDR1 and CDR2: SGHRS, YFSETQ. V lost 3 bases to trimming and J lost 4 bases; unmatched junction nucleotides: 3. CDR3 length equals 15 residues. CDR3 DNA: TGCGCCAGCAGCTCCGGGACAGGGGGTTACAATGAGCAGTTCTTC. Protein: CASSSGTGGYNEQFF.

A single count supports this clone. V and J are TRBV5-6 and TRBJ1-6; no definite D call. Trimming took 5 bases from V and 6 from J, leaving 6 bases between them. Germline CDR1 is SGHDT and CDR2 is YYEEEE. The CDR3 covers 12 residues. Here the CDR3 DNA reads TGTGCCAGCAGTCTGAGTAATTCACCCCTCCACTTT. Protein product: CASSLSNSPLHF.

This clone was observed a few times. The chain is built from TRBV7-3 and TRBJ1-1; possibly TRBD1 for D (6 bases). Trimming pared 5 bases from V and 3 bases from J, leaving 10 bases between. The CDR3 sequence is 13 residues long. Germline V gene lookup returns CDR1 SGHTA and CDR2 FQGTGA. The chain's CDR3 is CASSGTGYTEAFF. In DNA, the CDR3 is TGTGCCAGCAGCGGCACAGGGTACACTGAAGCTTTCTTT.

The chain combines TRBV6-1 with TRBJ1-1, with D perhaps matching TRBD1 (5 bases). The V gene lost 3 bases and the J gene lost 0 bases, with 8 bases spanning the gap. The CDR3 totals 14 residues. CDR1 and CDR2 from the germline V gene are MNHNS and SASEGT. The CDR3: CASSETALNTEAFF. In DNA, the CDR3 is TGTGCCAGCAGTGAGACAGCCTTGAACACTGAAGCTTTCTTT.

The rearrangement joins TRBV27 to TRBJ2-7, with D hard to call. Trimming stripped 2 bases from V and 7 bases from J, with 15 bases between. Germline V CDR1 and CDR2: MNHEY, SMNVEV (reference sequence). This CDR3 contains 14 residues. The CDR3 loop is CASSLVPGMREQYF. Written as DNA, the CDR3 is TGTGCCAGCAGTTTAGTGCCTGGCATGAGGGAGCAGTACTTC.

The chain uses TRBV5-5 and TRBJ2-5; the D gene is possibly TRBD2 (6 bases). There are 13 residues in the CDR3. V dropped 3 bases and J dropped 4 bases, with 10 bases sitting between them. Per the germline V gene, CDR1 is SGHKS and CDR2 is YYEKEE (reference sequence). The CDR3 DNA sequence: TGTGCCAGCAGCTCGGGGGAGCCAGAGACCCAGTACTTC. Translation gives CASSSGEPETQYF.

The chain joins TRBV2 to TRBJ1-1, with D possibly matching TRBD1 (6 bases). Trimming removed 2 bases at V and 5 bases at J, with 18 bases between. The germline V gene encodes CDR1 SNHLY and CDR2 FYNNEI. This CDR3 comprises 16 residues. CDR3 nucleotide sequence: TGTGCCAGCAGTGAACGCGGGGGGCAGCCGGTAACTGAAGCTTTCTTT. Its protein is CASSERGGQPVTEAFF.

This rearrangement joins TRBV2 to TRBJ2-1; D perhaps matches TRBD2 (6 bases). Per germline, CDR1 SNHLY and CDR2 FYNNEI. CDR3 size: 16 residues. Trimming pared 6 bases from V and 0 bases from J, leaving 15 bases between. The CDR3 nucleotides are TGTGCCAGCAGACCCAACCGGGGGAGCTCCTACAATGAGCAGTTCTTC. Translating it yields CASRPNRGSSYNEQFF. Full variable domain (missing parts from reference TRBV2 and TRBJ2-1): EPEVTQTPSHQVTQMGQEVILRCVPISNHLYFYWYRQILGQKVEFLVSFYNNEISEKSEIFDDQFSVERPDGSNFTLKIRSTKLEDSAMYFCASRPNRGSSYNEQFFGPGTRLTVL.

This clone was detected ten times or more. The rearrangement joins TRBV7-9 to TRBJ2-1, with 11 nucleotides matching TRBD1. The CDR3 totals 15 residues. Trimming at V came to 5 bases and at J to 6 bases, leaving 6 bases not matched to a gene. Per the germline V gene, CDR1 is SEHNR and CDR2 is FQNEAQ (reference sequence). CDR3 nucleotides: TGTGCCAGCAGCCCTCGGGACAGGGGGAGCAATGAGCAGTTCTTC. Residues: CASSPRDRGSNEQFF.

The gene calls are TRBV5-6 and TRBJ2-3, with 8 bases identical to TRBD1. The junction had 12 bases not matched to a gene; V was cut back by 5 bases and J by 4 bases. Germline loops: CDR1 SGHDT, CDR2 YYEEEE. The CDR3 covers 16 residues. This CDR3 reads CASRSSRTGWADTQYF. The DNA for the CDR3 is TGTGCCAGCAGGTCATCTAGGACAGGGTGGGCAGATACGCAGTATTTT.

The chain joins TRBV30 to TRBJ1-4; D gene ambiguous. The germline V and J ends were trimmed by 3 bases and 0 bases, with 11 bases remaining between them. Germline values: CDR1 GTSNPN, CDR2 SVGIG (reference sequence). This CDR3 region has 15 residues. CDR3 region: CAWSARLTTNEKLFF. The CDR3 bases are TGTGCCTGGAGCGCACGACTTACAACTAATGAAAAACTGTTTTTT.